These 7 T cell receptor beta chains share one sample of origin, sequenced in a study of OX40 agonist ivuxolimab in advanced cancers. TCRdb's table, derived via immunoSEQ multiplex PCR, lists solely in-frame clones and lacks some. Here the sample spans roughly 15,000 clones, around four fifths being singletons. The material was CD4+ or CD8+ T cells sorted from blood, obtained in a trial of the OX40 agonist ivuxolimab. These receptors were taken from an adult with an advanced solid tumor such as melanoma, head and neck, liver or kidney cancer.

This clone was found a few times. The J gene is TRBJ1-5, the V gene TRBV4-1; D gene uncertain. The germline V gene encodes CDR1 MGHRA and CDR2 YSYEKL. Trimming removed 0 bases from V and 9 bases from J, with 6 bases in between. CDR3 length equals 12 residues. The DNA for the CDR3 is TGCGCCAGCAGCCAAGAAGCAGGGCCCCAGCATTTT. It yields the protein CASSQEAGPQHF.

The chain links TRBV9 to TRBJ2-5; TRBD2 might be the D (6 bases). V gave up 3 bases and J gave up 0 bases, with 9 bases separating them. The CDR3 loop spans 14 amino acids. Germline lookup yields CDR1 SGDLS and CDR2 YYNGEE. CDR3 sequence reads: CASSEAGNQETQYF. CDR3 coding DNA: TGTGCCAGCAGCGAGGCGGGGAACCAAGAGACCCAGTACTTC.

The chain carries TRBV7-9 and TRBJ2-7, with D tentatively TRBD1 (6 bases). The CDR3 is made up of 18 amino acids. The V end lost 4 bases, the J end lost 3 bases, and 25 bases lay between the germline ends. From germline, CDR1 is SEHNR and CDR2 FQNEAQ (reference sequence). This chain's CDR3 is CASSSLGTTTFDGYEQYF. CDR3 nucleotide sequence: TGTGCCAGCAGCTCCTTAGGGACAACTACTTTTGACGGCTACGAGCAGTACTTC.

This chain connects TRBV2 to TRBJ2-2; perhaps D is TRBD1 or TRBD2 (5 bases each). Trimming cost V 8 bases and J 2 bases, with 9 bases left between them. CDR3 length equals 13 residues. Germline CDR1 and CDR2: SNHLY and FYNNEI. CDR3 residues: CASQGTNTGELFF. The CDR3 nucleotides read TGTGCCAGCCAAGGGACCAACACCGGGGAGCTGTTTTTT.

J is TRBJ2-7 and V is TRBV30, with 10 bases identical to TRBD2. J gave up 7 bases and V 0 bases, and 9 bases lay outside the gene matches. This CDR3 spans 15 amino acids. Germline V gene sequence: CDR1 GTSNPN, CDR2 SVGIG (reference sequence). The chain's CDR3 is CAWSVTSLAGEEQYF. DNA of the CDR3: TGTGCCTGGAGTGTAACAAGTCTAGCGGGGGAGGAGCAGTACTTC.

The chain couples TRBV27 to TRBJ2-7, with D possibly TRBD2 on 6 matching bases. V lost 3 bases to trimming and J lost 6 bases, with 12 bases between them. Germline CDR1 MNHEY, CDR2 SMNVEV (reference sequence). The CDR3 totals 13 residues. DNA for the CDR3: TGTGCCAGCAGTTTTGGTCAGGGAGGCGAGCAGTACTTC. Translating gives CASSFGQGGEQYF.

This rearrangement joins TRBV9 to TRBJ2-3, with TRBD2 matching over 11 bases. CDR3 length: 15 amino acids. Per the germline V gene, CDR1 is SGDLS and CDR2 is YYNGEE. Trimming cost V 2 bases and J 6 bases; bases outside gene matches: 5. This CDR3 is CASSVTRLAGDTQYF. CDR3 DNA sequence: TGTGCCAGCAGCGTGACCAGACTAGCGGGGGATACGCAGTATTTT.